These T cell receptor beta chains were read from a single sample in a study of blood T cell repertoires in COVID-19. Produced via immunoSEQ multiplex PCR; TCRdb's table is partial and in-frame only. The sample contains around 140,000 clones, roughly four fifths of which appear only once. The sample comprised PBMCs or T cells enriched from blood (not recorded which). The receptors were gathered from a man aged 35-49 years with acute COVID-19. Each CDR3 is given with its conserved first and last residue. The order of the fields is J gene, CDR3 length, V gene, clone size, D gene, CDR3 protein, CDR3 DNA. A D gene is named only where the DNA matches it firmly. Expanded clones get a size class; other rows say once, few or many, or leave the size out.

J: TRBJ2-1
length: 12
V: TRBV6-6
size: once
D: NA
CDR3: CASSPQGREQFF
DNA: TGTGCCAGCAGTCCCCAGGGTCGAGAGCAGTTCTTC

J: TRBJ1-5
length: 13
V: TRBV12-3/TRBV12-4
size: NA
D: NA
CDR3: CASSTNVNQPQHF
DNA: TGTGCCAGCAGCACAAATGTGAATCAGCCCCAGCATTTT

J: TRBJ1-4
length: 15
V: TRBV11-2
size: NA
D: NA
CDR3: CASSLDGGRGEKLFF
DNA: TGTGCCAGCAGCTTAGACGGGGGGCGCGGCGAAAAACTGTTTTTT

J: TRBJ1-5
length: 15
V: TRBV7-8
size: NA
D: TRBD1
CDR3: CASSPPQGGNQPQHF
DNA: TGTGCCAGCAGCCCACCTCAGGGGGGCAATCAGCCCCAGCATTTT

J: TRBJ2-6
length: 14
V: TRBV2
size: NA
D: NA
CDR3: CASSDHSGANVLTF
DNA: TGTGCCAGCAGTGATCACTCTGGGGCCAACGTCCTGACTTTC

J: TRBJ2-2
length: 14
V: TRBV29-1
size: NA
D: TRBD1
CDR3: CSGAGTGIGGELFF
DNA: TGCAGCGGGGCCGGGACAGGGATAGGCGGGGAGCTGTTTTTT

J: TRBJ2-7
length: 14
V: TRBV18
size: once
D: NA
CDR3: CASSPRRDGSEQYF
DNA: TGTGCCAGCTCACCCAGGCGGGACGGGAGCGAGCAGTACTTC

J: TRBJ1-5
length: 14
V: TRBV3-1/TRBV3-2
size: once
D: TRBD1
CDR3: CASSQKQGDQPQHF
DNA: TGTGCCAGCAGCCAAAAACAGGGGGATCAGCCCCAGCATTTT

J: TRBJ1-3
length: 17
V: TRBV18
size: NA
D: NA
CDR3: CASSPNSGGVRGNTIYF
DNA: TGTGCCAGCTCACCCAACTCCGGGGGAGTACGGGGAAACACCATATATTTT

J: TRBJ1-3
length: 13
V: TRBV29-1
size: NA
D: NA
CDR3: CSVSGTVGNTIYF
DNA: TGCAGCGTTTCGGGGACTGTTGGAAACACCATATATTTT

J: TRBJ1-1
length: 15
V: TRBV15
size: NA
D: NA
CDR3: CATSSPSQGAGEAFF
DNA: TGTGCCACCAGCAGCCCATCGCAGGGTGCCGGGGAAGCTTTCTTT

J: TRBJ1-6
length: 15
V: TRBV18
size: NA
D: NA
CDR3: CASSPPGGLGSPLHF
DNA: TGTGCCAGCTCACCACCGGGAGGGCTCGGCTCACCCCTCCACTTT

J: TRBJ1-1
length: 13
V: TRBV28
size: NA
D: NA
CDR3: CASSPTGNTEAFF
DNA: TGTGCCAGCAGTCCTACAGGGAACACTGAAGCTTTCTTT

J: TRBJ1-2
length: 13
V: TRBV28
size: NA
D: TRBD1
CDR3: CASKPTGEQGYTF
DNA: TGTGCCAGCAAGCCAACAGGGGAGCAGGGCTACACCTTC

J: TRBJ1-5
length: 14
V: TRBV28
size: NA
D: NA
CDR3: CASSHGQNNQPQHF
DNA: TGTGCCAGCAGCCACGGACAGAACAATCAGCCCCAGCATTTT

J: TRBJ2-3
length: 15
V: TRBV5-1
size: few
D: NA
CDR3: CASCRDSVGADTQYF
DNA: TGCGCCAGCTGTAGGGATAGCGTGGGTGCAGATACGCAGTATTTT

J: TRBJ1-5
length: 15
V: TRBV9
size: NA
D: NA
CDR3: CASSVGGKGNQPQHF
DNA: TGTGCCAGCAGCGTAGGAGGTAAGGGGAATCAGCCCCAGCATTTT

J: TRBJ2-1
length: 15
V: TRBV7-9
size: NA
D: TRBD2
CDR3: CASSWTSGSLNEQFF
DNA: TGTGCCAGCAGTTGGACTAGCGGGTCGCTCAATGAGCAGTTCTTC

J: TRBJ2-3
length: 12
V: TRBV29-1
size: NA
D: NA
CDR3: CSDSFTSDTQYF
DNA: TGCAGCGATTCCTTTACTTCAGATACGCAGTATTTT

J: TRBJ2-2
length: 15
V: TRBV7-2
size: NA
D: TRBD2
CDR3: CASRGAGGSSGELFF
DNA: TGTGCCAGCAGGGGAGCGGGGGGTTCCTCCGGGGAGCTGTTTTTT